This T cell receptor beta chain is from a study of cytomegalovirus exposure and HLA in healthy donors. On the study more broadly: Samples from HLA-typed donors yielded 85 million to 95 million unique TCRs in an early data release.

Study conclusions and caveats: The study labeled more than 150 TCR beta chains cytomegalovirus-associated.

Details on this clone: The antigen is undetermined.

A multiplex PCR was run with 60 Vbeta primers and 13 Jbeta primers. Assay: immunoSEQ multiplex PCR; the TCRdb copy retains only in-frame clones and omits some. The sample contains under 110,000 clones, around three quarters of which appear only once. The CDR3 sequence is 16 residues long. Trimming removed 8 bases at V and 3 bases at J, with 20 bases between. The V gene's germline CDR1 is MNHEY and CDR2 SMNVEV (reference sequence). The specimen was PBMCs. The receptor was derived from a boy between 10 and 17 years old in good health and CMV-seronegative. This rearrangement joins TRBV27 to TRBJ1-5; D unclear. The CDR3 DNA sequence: TGTGCCAGCTCCCGGTCCTCAGCTAGCTTCAATCAGCCCCAGCATTTT. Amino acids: CASSRSSASFNQPQHF.